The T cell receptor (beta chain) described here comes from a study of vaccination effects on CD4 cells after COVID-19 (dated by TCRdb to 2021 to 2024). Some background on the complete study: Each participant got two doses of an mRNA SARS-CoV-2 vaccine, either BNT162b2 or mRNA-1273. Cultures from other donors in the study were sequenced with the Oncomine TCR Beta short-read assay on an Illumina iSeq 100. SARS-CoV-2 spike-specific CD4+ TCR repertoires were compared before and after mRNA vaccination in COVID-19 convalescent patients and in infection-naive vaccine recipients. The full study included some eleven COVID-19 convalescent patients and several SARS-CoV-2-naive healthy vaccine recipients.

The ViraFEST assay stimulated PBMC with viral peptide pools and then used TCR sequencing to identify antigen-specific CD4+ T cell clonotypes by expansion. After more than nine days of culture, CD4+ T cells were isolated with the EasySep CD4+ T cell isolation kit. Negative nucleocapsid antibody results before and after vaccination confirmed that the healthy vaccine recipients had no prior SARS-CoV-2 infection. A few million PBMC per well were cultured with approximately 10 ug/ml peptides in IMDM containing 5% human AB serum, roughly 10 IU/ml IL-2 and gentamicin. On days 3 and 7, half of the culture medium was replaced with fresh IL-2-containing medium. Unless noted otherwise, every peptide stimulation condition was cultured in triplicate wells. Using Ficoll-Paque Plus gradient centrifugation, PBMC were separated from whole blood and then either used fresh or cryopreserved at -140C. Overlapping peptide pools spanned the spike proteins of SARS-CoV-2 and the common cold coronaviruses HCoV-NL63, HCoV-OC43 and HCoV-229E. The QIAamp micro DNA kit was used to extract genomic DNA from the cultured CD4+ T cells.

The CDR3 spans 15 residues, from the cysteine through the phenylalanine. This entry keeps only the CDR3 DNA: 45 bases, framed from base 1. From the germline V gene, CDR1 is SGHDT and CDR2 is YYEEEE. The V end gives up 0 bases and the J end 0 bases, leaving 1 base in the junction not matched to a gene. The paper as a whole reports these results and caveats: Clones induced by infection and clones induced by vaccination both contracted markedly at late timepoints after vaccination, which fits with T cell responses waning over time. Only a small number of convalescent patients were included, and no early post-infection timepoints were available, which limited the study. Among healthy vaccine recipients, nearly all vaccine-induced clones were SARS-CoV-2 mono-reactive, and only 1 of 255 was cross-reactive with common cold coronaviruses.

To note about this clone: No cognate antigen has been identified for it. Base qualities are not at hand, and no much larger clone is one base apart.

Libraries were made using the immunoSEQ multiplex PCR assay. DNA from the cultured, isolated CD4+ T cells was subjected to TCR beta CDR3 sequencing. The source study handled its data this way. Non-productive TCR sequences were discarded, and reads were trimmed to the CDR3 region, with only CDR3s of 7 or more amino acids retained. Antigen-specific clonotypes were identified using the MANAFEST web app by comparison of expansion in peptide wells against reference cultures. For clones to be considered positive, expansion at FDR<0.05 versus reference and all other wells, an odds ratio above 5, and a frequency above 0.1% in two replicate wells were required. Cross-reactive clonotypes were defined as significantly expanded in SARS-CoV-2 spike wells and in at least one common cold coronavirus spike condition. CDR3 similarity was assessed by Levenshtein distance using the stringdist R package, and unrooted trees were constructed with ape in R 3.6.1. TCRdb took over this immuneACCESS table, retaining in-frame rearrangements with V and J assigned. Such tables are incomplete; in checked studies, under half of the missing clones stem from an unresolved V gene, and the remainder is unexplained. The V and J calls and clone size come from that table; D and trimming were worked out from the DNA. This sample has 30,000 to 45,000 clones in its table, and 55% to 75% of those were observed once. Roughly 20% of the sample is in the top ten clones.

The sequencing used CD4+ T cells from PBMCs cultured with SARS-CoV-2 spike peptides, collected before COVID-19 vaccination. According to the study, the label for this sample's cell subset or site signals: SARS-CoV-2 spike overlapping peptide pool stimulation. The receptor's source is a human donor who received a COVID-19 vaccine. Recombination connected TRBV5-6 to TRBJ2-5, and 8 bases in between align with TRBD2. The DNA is TGTGCCAGCAGCTTGGTAGCGGGATACCAAGAGACCCAGTACTTC. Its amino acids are CASSLVAGYQETQYF.